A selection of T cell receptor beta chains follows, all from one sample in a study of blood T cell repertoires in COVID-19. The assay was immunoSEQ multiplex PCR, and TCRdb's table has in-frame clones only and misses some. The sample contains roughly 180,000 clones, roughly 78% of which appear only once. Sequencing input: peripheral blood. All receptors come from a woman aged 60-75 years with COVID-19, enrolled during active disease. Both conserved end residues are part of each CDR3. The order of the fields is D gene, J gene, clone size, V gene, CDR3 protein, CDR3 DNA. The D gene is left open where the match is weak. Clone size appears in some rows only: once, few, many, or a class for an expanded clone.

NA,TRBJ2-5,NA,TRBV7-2,CASSLARQETQYF,TGTGCCAGCAGCTTGGCGCGGCAAGAGACCCAGTACTTC
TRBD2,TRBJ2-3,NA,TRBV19,CASSAGVSTDTQYF,TGTGCCAGTAGTGCGGGGGTTAGCACAGATACGCAGTATTTT
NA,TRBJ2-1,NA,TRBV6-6,CASSYHQGEQFF,TGTGCCAGCAGTTACCATCAGGGGGAGCAGTTCTTC
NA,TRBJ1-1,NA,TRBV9,CASSVHGEGTEAFF,TGTGCCAGCAGCGTCCACGGGGAGGGCACTGAAGCTTTCTTT
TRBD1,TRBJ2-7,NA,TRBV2,CASVLSKTGDEQYF,TGTGCCAGCGTTTTGTCTAAGACAGGGGACGAGCAGTACTTC
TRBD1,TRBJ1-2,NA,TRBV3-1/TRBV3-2,CASSRGRSGGFYGYTF,TGTGCCAGCAGCCGAGGGAGGTCAGGGGGCTTCTATGGCTACACCTTC
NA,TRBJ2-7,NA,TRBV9,CASSGDSAPGQYF,TGTGCCAGCAGTGGAGACAGTGCCCCCGGGCAGTACTTC
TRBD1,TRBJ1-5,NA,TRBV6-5,CASRKTGGGQPQHF,TGTGCCAGCAGGAAGACAGGGGGCGGACAGCCCCAGCATTTT
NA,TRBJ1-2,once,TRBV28,CASSLYQEGNNGYTF,TGTGCCAGCAGTTTATACCAGGAGGGCAATAATGGCTACACCTTC
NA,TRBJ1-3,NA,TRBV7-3,CASSPTGESGNTIYF,TGTGCCAGCAGCCCAACAGGAGAATCTGGAAACACCATATATTTT
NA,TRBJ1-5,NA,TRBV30,CAWSVPGTRANRAQHF,TGTGCCTGGAGTGTTCCGGGGACCAGGGCAAACAGGGCCCAGCATTTT
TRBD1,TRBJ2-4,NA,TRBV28,CASRGGRTGEFLAKNIQYF,TGTGCCAGCAGGGGGGGTAGGACAGGGGAGTTCTTAGCCAAAAACATTCAGTACTTC
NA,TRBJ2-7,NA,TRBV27,CASSFHRDYEQYF,TGTGCCAGCAGTTTCCACAGGGACTACGAGCAGTACTTC
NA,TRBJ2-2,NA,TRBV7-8,CASTRGANTGELFF,TGTGCCAGCACCCGCGGGGCGAACACCGGGGAGCTGTTTTTT
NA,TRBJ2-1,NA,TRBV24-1,CATSALGAHEQFF,TGTGCCACCAGTGCTCTGGGGGCCCATGAGCAGTTCTTC
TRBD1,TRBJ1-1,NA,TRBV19,CASSTLKRQGGTEAFF,TGTGCCAGTAGTACATTGAAAAGACAGGGGGGCACTGAAGCTTTCTTT
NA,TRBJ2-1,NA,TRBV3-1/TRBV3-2,CASSPTEKNNNEQFF,TGTGCCAGCAGCCCCACGGAGAAGAATAACAATGAGCAGTTCTTC
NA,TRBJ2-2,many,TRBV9,CASSVERGSLTGELFF,TGTGCCAGCAGCGTAGAGCGAGGATCTCTCACCGGGGAGCTGTTTTTT
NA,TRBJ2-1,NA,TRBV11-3,CASMSRSSYNEQFF,TGTGCCAGCATGAGCCGGAGCTCCTACAATGAGCAGTTCTTC
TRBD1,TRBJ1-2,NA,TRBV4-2,CASSQDPQGATYGYTF,TGTGCCAGCAGCCAAGATCCTCAGGGGGCTACATATGGCTACACCTTC
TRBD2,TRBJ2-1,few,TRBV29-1,CSVVIAGAYNEQFF,TGCAGCGTTGTAATAGCGGGGGCCTACAATGAGCAGTTCTTC
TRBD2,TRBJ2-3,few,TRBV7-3,CASSLAGGSTDTQYF,TGTGCCAGCAGCTTAGCGGGGGGTAGCACAGATACGCAGTATTTT
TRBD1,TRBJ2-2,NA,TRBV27,CASSQRDRGGTGELFF,TGTGCCAGCAGTCAGAGGGACAGGGGCGGCACCGGGGAGCTGTTTTTT
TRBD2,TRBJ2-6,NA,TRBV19,CASSIFVGGDSGANVLTF,TGTGCCAGTAGTATCTTTGTGGGGGGGGACTCTGGGGCCAACGTCCTGACTTTC
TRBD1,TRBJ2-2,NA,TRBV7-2,CAIQEGQGVRTGELFF,TGTGCCATCCAGGAGGGACAGGGGGTCAGGACCGGGGAGCTGTTTTTT
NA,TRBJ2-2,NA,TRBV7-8,CASSSGRRAGELFF,TGTGCCAGCAGCTCTGGCCGGCGGGCCGGGGAGCTGTTTTTT
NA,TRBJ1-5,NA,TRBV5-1,CASSLVGGRNQPQHF,TGCGCCAGCAGCTTGGTCGGGGGTAGAAATCAGCCCCAGCATTTT
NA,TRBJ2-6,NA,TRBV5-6,CASSLKLGRGGANVLTF,TGTGCCAGCAGCTTGAAACTAGGGAGGGGGGGGGCCAACGTCCTGACTTTC
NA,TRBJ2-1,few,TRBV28,CASSTRFLDSSYNEQFF,TGTGCCAGCAGTACTCGGTTTTTAGATAGCTCCTACAATGAGCAGTTCTTC
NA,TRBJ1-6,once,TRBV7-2,CASSFAATNSPLHF,TGTGCCAGCAGCTTTGCCGCTACCAATTCACCCCTCCACTTT
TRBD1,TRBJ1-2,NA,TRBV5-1,CASSLTGDYGYTF,TGCGCCAGCAGCTTAACAGGGGACTATGGCTACACCTTC
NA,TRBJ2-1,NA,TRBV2,CASTRDTNNEQFF,TGTGCCAGCACTAGGGACACCAACAATGAGCAGTTCTTC
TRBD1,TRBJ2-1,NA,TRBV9,CASSLLQGTPHNEQFF,TGTGCCAGCAGCTTACTACAGGGGACCCCCCACAATGAGCAGTTCTTC
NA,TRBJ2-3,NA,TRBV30,CAWSVRRPLGGTQYF,TGTGCCTGGAGTGTACGCCGGCCCCTGGGGGGTACGCAGTATTTT
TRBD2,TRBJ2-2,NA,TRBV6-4,CASSDGTSTGELFF,TGTGCCAGCAGTGACGGGACTAGCACCGGGGAGCTGTTTTTT
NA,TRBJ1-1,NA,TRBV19,CASSIRETEAFF,TGTGCCAGTAGTATTCGGGAGACTGAAGCTTTCTTT
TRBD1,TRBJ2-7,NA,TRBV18,CASSPIFGTGEEEQYF,TGTGCCAGCTCACCGATCTTCGGGACAGGGGAAGAAGAGCAGTACTTC
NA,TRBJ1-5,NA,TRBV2,CASSEGGEPQHF,TGTGCCAGCAGTGAAGGGGGGGAGCCCCAGCATTTT
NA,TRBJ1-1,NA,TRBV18,CASSPSGLHLFGAFF,TGTGCCAGCTCACCATCCGGACTCCACCTCTTCGGAGCTTTCTTT
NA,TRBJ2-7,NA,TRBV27,CASRTATASSYEQYF,TGTGCCAGCAGGACCGCGACAGCCAGCTCCTACGAGCAGTACTTC
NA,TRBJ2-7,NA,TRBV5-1,CASSLNREQYF,TGCGCCAGCAGCTTGAATCGGGAGCAGTACTTC
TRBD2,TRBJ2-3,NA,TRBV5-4,CASSWGGSPPVTDTQYF,TGTGCCAGCAGCTGGGGCGGGAGTCCACCGGTCACAGATACGCAGTATTTT
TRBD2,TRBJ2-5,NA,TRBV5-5,CASSLERGARGTQYF,TGTGCCAGCAGCTTGGAGCGGGGAGCGCGGGGGACCCAGTACTTC
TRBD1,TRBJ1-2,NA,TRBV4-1,CASSQEEGARGYTF,TGCGCCAGCAGCCAAGAGGAGGGGGCGCGGGGCTACACCTTC
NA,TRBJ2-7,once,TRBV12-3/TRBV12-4,CASSLWATAEQYF,TGTGCCAGCAGTTTATGGGCAACCGCCGAGCAGTACTTC
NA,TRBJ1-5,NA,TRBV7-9,CASSSDSNPRPQHF,TGTGCCAGCAGCTCGGACAGTAATCCACGTCCCCAGCATTTT
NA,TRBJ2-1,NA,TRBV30,CAWSVRGGNEQFF,TGTGCCTGGAGTGTAAGAGGGGGCAATGAGCAGTTCTTC
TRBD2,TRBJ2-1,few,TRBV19,CASSDGTSSLSEQFF,TGTGCCAGTAGCGATGGGACTAGTTCGCTTAGTGAGCAGTTCTTC
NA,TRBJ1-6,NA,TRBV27,CASRRSNSPLHF,TGTGCCAGCAGAAGGAGTAATTCACCCCTCCACTTT
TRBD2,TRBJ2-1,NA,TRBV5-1,CASSYPGGPGNEQFF,TGCGCCAGCAGCTATCCGGGGGGGCCGGGGAATGAGCAGTTCTTC
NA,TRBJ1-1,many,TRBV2,CASSDHREKAFF,TGTGCCAGCAGTGACCACAGGGAGAAAGCTTTCTTT
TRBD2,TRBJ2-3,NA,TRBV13,CASSLGSRLAGPTDTQYF,TGTGCCAGCAGCTTAGGTAGTCGGCTAGCGGGGCCCACAGATACGCAGTATTTT
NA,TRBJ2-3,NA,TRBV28,CASSFSFSGSSTDTQYF,TGTGCCAGCAGTTTCTCTTTTAGCGGCAGTAGCACAGATACGCAGTATTTT
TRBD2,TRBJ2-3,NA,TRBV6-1,CASSENLAGRGGGRPSTDTQYF,TGTGCCAGCAGTGAAAATTTAGCGGGGCGAGGAGGGGGAAGACCTAGCACAGATACGCAGTATTTT
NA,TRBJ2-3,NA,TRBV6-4,CASSEMPGSTDTQYF,TGTGCCAGCAGTGAAATGCCAGGGAGCACAGATACGCAGTATTTT
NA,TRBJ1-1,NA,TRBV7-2,CASSNAGANTEAFF,TGTGCCAGCAGCAACGCGGGGGCGAACACTGAAGCTTTCTTT
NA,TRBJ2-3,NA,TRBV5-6,CASSITGLATDTQYF,TGTGCCAGCAGTATAACGGGATTGGCGACAGATACGCAGTATTTT